This TCR beta chain was sequenced in a study of CD8 T cells in ankylosing spondylitis. Each CDR3 protein gets one entry after TCRdb re-called the 5' RACE reads with MiXCR. This sample carries more than 150,000 distinct CDR3 sequences, 15% to 20% of them seen once, and the ten largest clones take roughly 4%. CDR1 is SEHNR, CDR2 FQNEAQ, per germline (reference sequence). The V gene lost 4 bases and the J gene lost 0 bases, with 13 bases spanning the gap. The CDR3 runs 16 residues. The TCR was taken from a male donor under 30 with ankylosing spondylitis or in good health (not recorded which). The chain joins TRBV7-9 to TRBJ1-5, with no clear D. The sequenced sample consisted of blood, either unsorted or a sorted T cell fraction (not recorded which). In nucleotides, the CDR3 is TGTGCCAGCAGCTCTAGCGACCGGGGTAGCAATCAGCCCCAGCATTTT. This gives the protein CASSSSDRGSNQPQHF.